This is a list of T cell receptor beta chains from one sample in a study of T cells in Graves' hyperthyroidism and ophthalmopathy. MiXCR was run by TCRdb on the multiplex PCR reads, yielding one entry per CDR3 protein. The repertoire has 750,000 to 900,000 distinct CDR3 sequences, 38% of them found once; the top ten carry 8.9%. Sequencing used blood. The receptors were sampled from a young man with Graves' hyperthyroidism. Both conserved end residues are part of each CDR3. A D gene is named only where the DNA matches it firmly. The listing skips clone size in some rows; elsewhere it reads once, few, many or a size class.

v_gene	abundance	d_gene	j_gene	CDR3nt	CDR3aa
TRBV5-8	few	.	TRBJ1-5	TGTGCCAGCGGTTTTACAGCCAATCAGCCCCAGCATTTT	CASGFTANQPQHF
TRBV5-8	few	TRBD1	TRBJ1-5	TGTGCCAGCAGCCCTAGGCCGGGACAGGGAGAGGGTCAGCCCCAGCATTTT	CASSPRPGQGEGQPQHF
TRBV29-1	many	TRBD1	TRBJ2-2	TGCAGCGTGGACGGACAGGGGGCGAACACCGGGGAGCTGTTTTTT	CSVDGQGANTGELFF
TRBV7-9	few	TRBD1	TRBJ1-4	TGTGCCAGCAGCACGCAGGGGGCCGAAAAACTGTTTTTT	CASSTQGAEKLFF
TRBV20-1	many	TRBD1	TRBJ1-5	TGCAGTGCTAGCCCGGGACAGCACAATCAGCCCCAGCATTTT	CSASPGQHNQPQHF
TRBV24-1	.	.	TRBJ2-1	TGTGCCACCCTTGGGCCCGGCGGGCAGTTCTTC	CATLGPGGQFF
TRBV10-2	.	TRBD1	TRBJ1-1	TGCGCCAGCAGTGAAGTGTCAGGGGGGACTGAAGCTTTCTTT	CASSEVSGGTEAFF
TRBV4-1	.	.	TRBJ2-5	TGCGCCAGCAGCCAAGAAATAGGAGTGACCCAGTACTTC	CASSQEIGVTQYF
TRBV5-6	.	.	TRBJ2-7	TGTGCCAGCAGTCCTAGGGACGAGTACGAGCAGTACTTC	CASSPRDEYEQYF
TRBV7-2	.	TRBD1	TRBJ2-7	TGTGCCAGCAGCTCTGGACAGGGGTTTTTCTACGAGCAGTACTTC	CASSSGQGFFYEQYF